These 25 T cell receptor beta chains share one sample of origin, sequenced in a study of T cell responses to AZD1222 COVID-19 vaccine listed by TCRdb under 2021. What this sample's time point label stands for: about 28 days (+/-7) after the second vaccine dose. Library creation used the immunoSEQ multiplex PCR assay. The source is immuneACCESS, and TCRdb retained only in-frame sequences with V and J called. Part of the clones is not carried over; for the studies checked, unresolved V genes explain less than half of this, and the remainder is unexplained. Counted in this sample were 100,000 to 150,000 clones; roughly 90% of them appeared once. The ten largest clones represent around 1.1% of the sample. Sequences were derived from peripheral blood, sampled 28 days after the second AZD1222 dose. Receptors were obtained from an adult who received the AZD1222 COVID-19 vaccine.

This clone was found once. The V call is TRBV4-2, the J call TRBJ1-1, with D tentatively TRBD1 (5 bases). Germline loops: CDR1 LGHNA, CDR2 YNFKEQ. The CDR3 has 13 residues. The V end lost 8 bases, the J end lost 2 bases, and 12 bases lay between the germline ends. In DNA, the CDR3 is TGTGCCAGCGTCCCCAGGGAAAACACTGAAGCTTTCTTT. Translation gives CASVPRENTEAFF.

The chain joins TRBV5-6 to TRBJ2-7; 8 positions match TRBD2. The germline V gene encodes CDR1 SGHDT and CDR2 YYEEEE. This CDR3 is built from 16 residues. Losses at the gene ends were 6 bases for V and 3 bases for J; bases not matched to a gene: 14. In DNA form, the CDR3 reads TGTGCCAGCAATGGGGCGGCGACTAGCGACTTCTACGAGCAGTACTTC. Protein product: CASNGAATSDFYEQYF.

The chain combines TRBV7-9 with TRBJ1-4; D not resolved. The germline V gene encodes CDR1 SEHNR and CDR2 FQNEAQ (reference sequence). Between the trimmed V and J ends, which lost 5 bases and 11 bases, there was a span of 15 bases. CDR3 length: 13 amino acids. CDR3 amino acids: CASSPSSSYKLFF. The CDR3 coding sequence is TGTGCCAGCAGCCCCTCAAGTTCTTATAAACTGTTTTTT.

The V gene is TRBV19, the J gene TRBJ2-1; TRBD2 matches at 8 bases. CDR3 length equals 15 residues. Germline V gives CDR1 LNHDA, CDR2 SQIVND (reference sequence). Trimming cost V 5 bases and J 8 bases; bases outside gene matches: 11. Here the CDR3 DNA reads TGTGCCAGTAGTCTAGCGGGCTCGAGTAGGTATGAGCAGTTCTTC. Its protein product is CASSLAGSSRYEQFF.

This rearrangement joins TRBV20-1 to TRBJ1-4, with TRBD1 identical over 7 bases. The junction had 15 bases not matched to a gene; V was cut back by 3 bases and J by 8 bases. From germline, CDR1 is DFQATT and CDR2 SNEGSKA (reference sequence). This CDR3 region has 16 residues. CDR3 sequence (DNA): TGCAGTGCTAGTCCCGCCGGCAGGGGGAGACACGAAAAACTGTTTTTT. Encoded protein: CSASPAGRGRHEKLFF.

The V call is TRBV7-8, the J call TRBJ2-7, with 15 bases identical to TRBD2. Germline V gene lookup returns CDR1 SGHVS and CDR2 FQNEAQ. With V trimmed by 5 bases and J by 3 bases, 8 bases remained unmatched. The CDR3 contains 17 residues. The CDR3 sequence is CASSLWTSGRVVYEQYF. CDR3 sequence (DNA): TGTGCCAGCAGCCTTTGGACTAGCGGGAGGGTGGTCTACGAGCAGTACTTC.

The V call is TRBV7-9, the J call TRBJ1-6; D gene unclear. This CDR3 has 17 amino acids. V was shortened by 3 bases and J by 8 bases, with 20 bases between the two germline ends. Germline lookup yields CDR1 SEHNR and CDR2 FQNEAQ (reference sequence). The CDR3 region has the DNA TGTGCCAGCAGCTTGGCCGGACCCCTACACGGGGATTCACCCCTCCACTTT. It codes for CASSLAGPLHGDSPLHF.

This chain joins TRBV5-5 and TRBJ2-5; TRBD1 might be the D (6 bases). Germline CDR1 and CDR2: SGHKS and YYEKEE (reference sequence). This CDR3 has 14 residues. V lost 3 bases to trimming and J lost 0 bases, with 9 bases between them. The CDR3 DNA reads TGTGCCAGCAGCTACGGGACATACCAAGAGACCCAGTACTTC. Protein product: CASSYGTYQETQYF. Complete variable domain (other parts from reference TRBV5-5 and TRBJ2-5): DAGVTQSPTHLIKTRGQQVTLRCSPISGHKSVSWYQQVLGQGPQFIFQYYEKEERGRGNFPDRFSARQFPNYSSELNVNALLLGDSALYLCASSYGTYQETQYFGPGTRLLVL.

This clone was counted a single time. This chain joins TRBV29-1 and TRBJ2-2, with D perhaps TRBD2 (6 bases). Germline V lookup: CDR1 SQVTM, CDR2 ANQGSEA. The CDR3 length is 13 residues. Trimming pared 6 bases from V and 6 bases from J, leaving 14 bases between. The CDR3 loop reads CSVRPGGAGELFF. CDR3 sequence (DNA): TGCAGCGTCCGGCCAGGAGGGGCCGGGGAGCTGTTTTTT.

The genes are TRBV7-2 and TRBJ2-3, with 9 bases aligning to TRBD2. V dropped 4 bases and J dropped 2; count of bases not matched to a gene: 1. CDR3 length: 14 residues. The germline V gene has CDR1 SGHTA and CDR2 FQGNSA. This CDR3 reads CASSSSGTTDTQYF. As DNA, the CDR3 is TGTGCCAGCAGCTCTAGCGGGACCACAGATACGCAGTATTTT.

This clone was seen a handful of times. The CDR3 spells CASSEARQAVTDTQYF. The CDR3 region has the DNA TGTGCCAGCAGTGAAGCTAGGCAGGCCGTCACAGATACGCAGTATTTT. This chain joins TRBV6-1 and TRBJ2-3; D not resolved. The CDR3 is 16 amino acids. Germline values: CDR1 MNHNS, CDR2 SASEGT. The V gene lost 0 bases and the J gene lost 2 bases, with 12 bases spanning the gap.

The chain combines TRBV9 with TRBJ2-3, with 10 nucleotides matching TRBD2. CDR3 length: 16 amino acids. V trimming: 3 bases; J trimming: 7 bases; junction bases outside the gene matches: 11. CDR1 is SGDLS, CDR2 YYNGEE, per germline. This CDR3 reads CASSARTSGGVNTQYF. The CDR3 DNA is TGTGCCAGCAGCGCCCGGACTAGCGGAGGAGTTAATACGCAGTATTTT.

CDR3 nucleotide sequence: TGTGCCAGCAGTGAAAGGGGGGAAACTAAGCCCCAGCATTTT. The encoded protein is CASSERGETKPQHF. The rearrangement uses TRBV6-1 and TRBJ1-5, with D maybe TRBD1 (6 bases). This CDR3 has 14 residues. The germline V and J ends were trimmed by 2 bases and 8 bases, with 13 bases remaining between them. Germline CDR1 reads MNHNS; CDR2 reads SASEGT.

The chain has TRBV7-2 and TRBJ2-1; 10 bases line up with TRBD2. The CDR3 has 19 residues. Germline CDR1 and CDR2: SGHTA and FQGNSA. The V and J ends lost 2 bases and 0 bases, in that order; junction bases with no gene match: 10. CDR3: CASSLLRLAGESSYNEQFF. As DNA, the CDR3 is TGTGCCAGCAGCTTACTACGGCTAGCGGGAGAGAGCTCCTACAATGAGCAGTTCTTC. Based on the CDR3 plus reference TRBV7-2 and TRBJ2-1, the full variable domain is GAGVSQSPSNKVTEKGKDVELRCDPISGHTALYWYRQSLGQGLEFLIYFQGNSAPDKSGLPSDRFSAERTGGSVSTLTIQRTQQEDSAVYLCASSLLRLAGESSYNEQFFGPGTRLTVL.

The rearrangement links TRBV19 to TRBJ2-1; D perhaps matches TRBD1 (6 bases). Trimming took off 4 bases at V and 2 bases at J, with 15 bases between the two ends. The CDR3 sequence is 16 residues long. Germline-derived CDR1 and CDR2 are LNHDA and SQIVND (reference sequence). This chain's CDR3 is CASSRLQGPTYNEQFF. The CDR3 coding sequence is TGTGCCAGTAGTAGACTACAGGGCCCTACCTACAATGAGCAGTTCTTC.

The chain joins TRBV28 to TRBJ1-3; D unresolved. V was clipped by 9 bases and J by 0 bases, with 9 bases between them. The germline V gene encodes CDR1 MDHEN and CDR2 SYDVKM. CDR3 length equals 13 residues. The CDR3 nucleotides are TGTGCCAGTTGCCTCGGCTCTGGAAACACCATATATTTT. Its translation: CASCLGSGNTIYF. Filled out from reference TRBV28 and TRBJ1-3, the complete variable domain reads DVKVTQSSRYLVKRTGEKVFLECVQDMDHENMFWYRQDPGLGLRLIYFSYDVKMKEKGDIPEGYSVSREKKERFSLILESASTNQTSMYLCASCLGSGNTIYFGEGSWLTVV.

This chain uses TRBV19 with TRBJ2-3, with D perhaps matching TRBD2 (7 bases). This CDR3 has 13 residues. From germline, CDR1 is LNHDA and CDR2 SQIVND (reference sequence). V dropped 10 bases and J dropped 5 bases, with 16 bases sitting between them. CDR3 DNA: TGTGCCACCCGACGCGGGGGCAAAGATACGCAGTATTTT. This translates into CATRRGGKDTQYF.

In the case of this clone: An end of the junction differs from the germline gene, which may be a read error. CDR3 in amino acids: CSARGAISYTF. DNA for the CDR3: TGCAGTGCAAGAGGGGCTATTAGCTACACCTTC. This rearrangement joins TRBV20-1 to TRBJ1-2; maybe TRBD1 (5 bases). Germline-derived CDR1 and CDR2 are DFQATT and SNEGSKA (reference sequence). The CDR3 has 11 amino acids.

This clone appeared once. The V call is TRBV30, the J call TRBJ2-3; D may match TRBD1 or TRBD2 (7 bases each). Trimming took off 2 bases at V and 4 bases at J, with 13 bases between the two ends. Germline CDR1 reads GTSNPN; CDR2 reads SVGIG (reference sequence). The CDR3 is 14 amino acids. The CDR3 spells CAWSQGGASDTQYF. The CDR3, as DNA: TGTGCCTGGAGTCAGGGGGGGGCATCAGATACGCAGTATTTT.

The chain combines TRBV29-1 with TRBJ2-7, with 11 bases lining up with TRBD2. The CDR3 sequence is 15 residues long. V dropped 1 base and J dropped 8; count of bases not matched to a gene: 10. CDR1 is SQVTM, CDR2 ANQGSEA, per germline. The CDR3 here is CSVEGVLAGGGKQYF. In DNA, the CDR3 is TGCAGCGTTGAAGGTGTTCTAGCGGGGGGCGGGAAGCAGTACTTC.

As concerns this clone: Distinct nucleotide sequences in the sample also encode this CDR3. V usage is TRBV28 and J usage is TRBJ2-2, with 13 bases lining up with TRBD2. This CDR3 has 16 amino acids. The V and J ends lost 6 bases and 5 bases, in that order; junction bases with no gene match: 6. CDR1 and CDR2 from the germline V gene are MDHEN and SYDVKM. Here the CDR3 reads CASSLGLAGVTGELFF. The CDR3 region has the DNA TGTGCCAGCAGCCTCGGACTAGCGGGAGTTACCGGGGAGCTGTTTTTT.

The V and J genes are TRBV11-2 and TRBJ2-2; no firm D call. From germline, CDR1 is SGHAT and CDR2 FQNNGV. The CDR3 runs 16 residues. V lost 3 bases to trimming and J lost 3 bases, with 14 bases between them. The CDR3 sequence: CASSFLRLPHTGELFF. The CDR3 region has the DNA TGTGCCAGCAGCTTCCTTCGGCTACCACACACCGGGGAGCTGTTTTTT.

This chain links TRBV7-2 with TRBJ1-3; D call uncertain. Deletions cut 5 bases from V and 0 bases from J, with 11 bases between. Germline CDR1 and CDR2: SGHTA and FQGNSA. The CDR3 contains 15 residues. The CDR3 loop is CASSPPGSSGNTIYF. CDR3 DNA: TGTGCCAGCAGCCCCCCTGGGTCCTCTGGAAACACCATATATTTT. Complete variable domain (other parts from reference TRBV7-2 and TRBJ1-3): GAGVSQSPSNKVTEKGKDVELRCDPISGHTALYWYRQSLGQGLEFLIYFQGNSAPDKSGLPSDRFSAERTGGSVSTLTIQRTQQEDSAVYLCASSPPGSSGNTIYFGEGSWLTVV.

The rearrangement joins TRBV2 to TRBJ2-3; 9 bases are shared with TRBD1. Germline V gene lookup returns CDR1 SNHLY and CDR2 FYNNEI. The CDR3 covers 16 residues. V trimming: 6 bases; J trimming: 3 bases; junction bases outside the gene matches: 10. This CDR3 reads CASSAPDRGRTDTQYF. CDR3 DNA sequence: TGTGCCAGCAGCGCCCCGGACAGGGGAAGGACAGATACGCAGTATTTT.

This chain links TRBV21-1 with TRBJ2-2; the table's D call TRBD1 went unverified against the DNA. TRBV21-1 is a pseudogene locus. This CDR3 is 15 amino acids long. The CDR3: CASSKEGRQVGELFF. The DNA for the CDR3 is TGTGCCAGCAGCAAAGAAGGTCGGCAGGTCGGGGAGCTGTTTTTT.